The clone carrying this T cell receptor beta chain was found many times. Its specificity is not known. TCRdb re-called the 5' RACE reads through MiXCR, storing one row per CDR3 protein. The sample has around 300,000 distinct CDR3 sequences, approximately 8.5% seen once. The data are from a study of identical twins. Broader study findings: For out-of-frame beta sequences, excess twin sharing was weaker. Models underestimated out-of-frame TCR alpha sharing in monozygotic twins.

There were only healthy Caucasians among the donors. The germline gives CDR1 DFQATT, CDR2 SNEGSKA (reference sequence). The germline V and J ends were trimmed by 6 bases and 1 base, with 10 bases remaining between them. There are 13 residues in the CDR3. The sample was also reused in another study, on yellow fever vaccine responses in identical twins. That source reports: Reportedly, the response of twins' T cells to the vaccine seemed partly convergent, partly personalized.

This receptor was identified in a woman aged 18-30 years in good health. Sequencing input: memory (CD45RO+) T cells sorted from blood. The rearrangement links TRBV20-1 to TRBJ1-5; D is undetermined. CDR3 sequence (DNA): TGCAGTGCCATAGCGGCAAGCAATCAGCCCCAGCATTTT. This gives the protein CSAIAASNQPQHF.